This TCR beta chain appears in the sequencing data of a study of OX40 agonist ivuxolimab in advanced cancers. Study summary: An anti-OX40 (CD134) antibody with agonistic activity, ivuxolimab, was administered to patients. Study conclusions and caveats: CD8+ T cells were the subset that, on average, had more expanded clones than CD4+.

Assay used: immunoSEQ multiplex PCR; TCRdb lists only in-frame clones, some missing. The table has around 110,000 clones, 80% to 95% seen once. The CDR3 loop spans 14 amino acids. Notes on this clone: Its antigen remains unidentified.

The source material was CD4+ or CD8+ T cells sorted from blood, sampled in a trial of the OX40 agonist ivuxolimab. The clonotype comes from an adult with an advanced solid tumor such as melanoma, head and neck, liver or kidney cancer. This chain links TRBV12-2 with TRBJ2-7; the table gives TRBD1 as D, unverified against the DNA. TRBV12-2 is assigned pseudogene status. DNA for the CDR3: TGTGCAAGTCGCTTACCCCTTAGGGGGTGCGAGCAGTACTTC. Protein product: CASRLPLRGCEQYF.